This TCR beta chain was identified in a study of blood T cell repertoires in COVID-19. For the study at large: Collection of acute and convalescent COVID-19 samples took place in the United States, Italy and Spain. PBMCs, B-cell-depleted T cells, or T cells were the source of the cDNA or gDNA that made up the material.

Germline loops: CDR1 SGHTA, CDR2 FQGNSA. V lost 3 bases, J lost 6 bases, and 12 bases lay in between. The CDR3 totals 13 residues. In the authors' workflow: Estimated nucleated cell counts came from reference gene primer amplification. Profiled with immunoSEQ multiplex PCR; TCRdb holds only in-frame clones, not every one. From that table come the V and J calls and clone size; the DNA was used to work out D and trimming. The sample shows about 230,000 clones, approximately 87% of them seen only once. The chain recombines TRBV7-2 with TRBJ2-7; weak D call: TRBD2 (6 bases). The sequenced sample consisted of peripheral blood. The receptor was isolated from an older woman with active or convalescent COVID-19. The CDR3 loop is CASSLRRRGEQYF. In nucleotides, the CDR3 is TGTGCCAGCAGCTTGAGACGGAGGGGCGAGCAGTACTTC. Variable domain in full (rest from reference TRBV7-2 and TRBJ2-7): GAGVSQSPSNKVTEKGKDVELRCDPISGHTALYWYRQSLGQGLEFLIYFQGNSAPDKSGLPSDRFSAERTGGSVSTLTIQRTQQEDSAVYLCASSLRRRGEQYFGPGTRLTVT.